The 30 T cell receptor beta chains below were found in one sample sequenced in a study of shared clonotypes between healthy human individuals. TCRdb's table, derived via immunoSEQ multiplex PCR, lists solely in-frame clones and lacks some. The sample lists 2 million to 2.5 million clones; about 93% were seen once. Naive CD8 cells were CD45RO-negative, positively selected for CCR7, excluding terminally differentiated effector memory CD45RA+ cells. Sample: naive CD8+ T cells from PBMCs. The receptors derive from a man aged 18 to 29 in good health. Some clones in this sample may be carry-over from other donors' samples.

The CDR3 nucleotides read TGTGCCAGCAGCCAAGGCGGGAGGGGGTCCTACAATGAGCAGTTCTTC. It is translated as CASSQGGRGSYNEQFF. The J gene is TRBJ2-1, the V gene TRBV14, with 9 bases matching TRBD2. J lost 1 base, V lost 1 base, and 2 bases had no gene match. The CDR3 is 16 residues long. Germline V CDR1 and CDR2: SGHDN, FVKESK.

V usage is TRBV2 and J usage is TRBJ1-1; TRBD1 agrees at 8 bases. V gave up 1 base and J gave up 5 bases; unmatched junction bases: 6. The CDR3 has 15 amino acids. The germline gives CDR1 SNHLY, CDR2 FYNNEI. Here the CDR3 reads CASSEGPGGVTEAFF. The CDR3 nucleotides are TGTGCCAGCAGTGAAGGGCCAGGGGGCGTGACTGAAGCTTTCTTT. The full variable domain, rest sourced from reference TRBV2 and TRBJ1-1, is EPEVTQTPSHQVTQMGQEVILRCVPISNHLYFYWYRQILGQKVEFLVSFYNNEISEKSEIFDDQFSVERPDGSNFTLKIRSTKLEDSAMYFCASSEGPGGVTEAFFGQGTRLTVV.

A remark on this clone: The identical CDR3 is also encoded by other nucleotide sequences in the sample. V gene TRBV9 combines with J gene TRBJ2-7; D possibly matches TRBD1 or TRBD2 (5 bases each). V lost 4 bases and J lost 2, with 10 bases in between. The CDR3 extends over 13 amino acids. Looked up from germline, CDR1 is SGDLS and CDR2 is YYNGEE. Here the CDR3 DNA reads TGTGCCAGCAGCCCGCAGGGACCCTACGAGCAGTACTTC. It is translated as CASSPQGPYEQYF.

The CDR3: CASSATSGSDEQFF. CDR3 nucleotide sequence: TGTGCCAGCAGTGCCACTAGCGGGAGCGATGAGCAGTTCTTC. This chain uses TRBV6-4 with TRBJ2-1; 11 bases align to TRBD2. V gave up 4 bases and J gave up 8 bases; unmatched junction bases: 4. The CDR3 has 14 residues. Germline V gene data show CDR1 as MRHNA and CDR2 as SNTAGT.

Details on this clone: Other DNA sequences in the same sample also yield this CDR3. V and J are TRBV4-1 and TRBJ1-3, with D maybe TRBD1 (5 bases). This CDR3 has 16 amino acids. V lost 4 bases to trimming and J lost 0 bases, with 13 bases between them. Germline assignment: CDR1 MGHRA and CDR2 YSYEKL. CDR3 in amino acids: CASSPYDRSSGNTIYF. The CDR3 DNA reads TGCGCCAGCAGCCCCTACGACAGAAGCTCTGGAAACACCATATATTTT.

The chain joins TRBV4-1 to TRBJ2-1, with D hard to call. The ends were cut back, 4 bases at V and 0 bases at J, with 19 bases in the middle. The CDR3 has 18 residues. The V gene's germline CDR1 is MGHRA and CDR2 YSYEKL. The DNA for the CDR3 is TGCGCCAGCAGCCGATTCAATAAGGCGGCGAGCTCCTACAATGAGCAGTTCTTC. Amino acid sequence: CASSRFNKAASSYNEQFF.

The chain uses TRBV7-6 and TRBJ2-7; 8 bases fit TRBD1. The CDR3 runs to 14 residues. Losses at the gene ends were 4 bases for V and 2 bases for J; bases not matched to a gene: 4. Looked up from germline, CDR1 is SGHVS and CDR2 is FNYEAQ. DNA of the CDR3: TGTGCCAGCAGCTACAGGGGGGATGCCTACGAGCAGTACTTC. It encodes CASSYRGDAYEQYF.

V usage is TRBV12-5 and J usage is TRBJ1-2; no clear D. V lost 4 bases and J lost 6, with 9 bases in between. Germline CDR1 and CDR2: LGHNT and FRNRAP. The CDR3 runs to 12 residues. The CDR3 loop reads CASGWEDNGYTF. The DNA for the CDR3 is TGTGCTAGTGGTTGGGAAGATAATGGCTACACCTTC.

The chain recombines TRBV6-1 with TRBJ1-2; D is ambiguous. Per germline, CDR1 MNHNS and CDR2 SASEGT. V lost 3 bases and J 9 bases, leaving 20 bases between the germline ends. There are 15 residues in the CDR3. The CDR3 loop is CASSDVDSNHLCYTF. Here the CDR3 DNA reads TGTGCCAGCAGTGACGTGGACTCCAACCATCTATGCTACACCTTC.

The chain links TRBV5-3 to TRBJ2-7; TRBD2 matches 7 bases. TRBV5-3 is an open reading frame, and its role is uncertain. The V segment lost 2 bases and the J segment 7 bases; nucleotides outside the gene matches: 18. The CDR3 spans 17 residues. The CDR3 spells CARSFIPAAGLPFEQYF. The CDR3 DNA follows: TGTGCCAGAAGCTTTATCCCGGCGGCGGGACTACCTTTTGAGCAGTACTTC.

The CDR3 nucleotides are TGTGCCAGCAGTTTATCCCCTCTCCCGGGGCAGGAGACCCAGTACTTC. This encodes CASSLSPLPGQETQYF. The J gene is TRBJ2-5, the V gene TRBV28; possibly TRBD1 or TRBD2 for D (5 bases each). The CDR3 is 16 residues long. Trimming pared 1 base from V and 5 bases from J, leaving 17 bases between. Germline CDR1 reads MDHEN; CDR2 reads SYDVKM.

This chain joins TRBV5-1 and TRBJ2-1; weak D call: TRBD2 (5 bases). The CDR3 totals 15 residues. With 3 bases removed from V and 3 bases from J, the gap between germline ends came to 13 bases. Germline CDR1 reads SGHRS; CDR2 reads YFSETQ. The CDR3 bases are TGCGCCAGCAGCTCCAGGCTCGAGGGCTACAATGAGCAGTTCTTC. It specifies CASSSRLEGYNEQFF.

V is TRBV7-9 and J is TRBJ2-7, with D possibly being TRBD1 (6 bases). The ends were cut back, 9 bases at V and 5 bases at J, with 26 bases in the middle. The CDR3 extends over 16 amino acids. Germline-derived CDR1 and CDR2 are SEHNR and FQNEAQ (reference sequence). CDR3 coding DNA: TGTGCCAGTACCACCCCGAGGGGCCAGGGGAGAAACGAGCAGTACTTC. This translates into CASTTPRGQGRNEQYF.

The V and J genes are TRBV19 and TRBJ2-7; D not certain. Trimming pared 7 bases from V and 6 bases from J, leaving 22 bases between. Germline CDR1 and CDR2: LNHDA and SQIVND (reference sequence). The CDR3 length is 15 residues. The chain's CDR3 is CASTARITARTEQYF. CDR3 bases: TGTGCCAGTACCGCCCGAATCACGGCCCGGACCGAGCAGTACTTC.

The CDR3 spells CASSSRALGYGYTF. CDR3 nucleotide sequence: TGTGCCAGCAGTTCCCGGGCCCTCGGCTATGGCTACACCTTC. The V call is TRBV27, the J call TRBJ1-2; D ambiguous. CDR3 length equals 14 residues. Germline V gene lookup returns CDR1 MNHEY and CDR2 SMNVEV (reference sequence). V lost 4 bases to trimming and J lost 4 bases, with 13 bases between them.

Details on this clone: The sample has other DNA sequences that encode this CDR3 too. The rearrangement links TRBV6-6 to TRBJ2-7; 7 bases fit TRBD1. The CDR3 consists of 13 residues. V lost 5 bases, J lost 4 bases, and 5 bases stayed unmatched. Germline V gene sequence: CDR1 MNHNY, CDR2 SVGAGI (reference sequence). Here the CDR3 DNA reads TGTGCCAGCAGTCCCGGGACAGCATACGAGCAGTACTTC. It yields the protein CASSPGTAYEQYF.

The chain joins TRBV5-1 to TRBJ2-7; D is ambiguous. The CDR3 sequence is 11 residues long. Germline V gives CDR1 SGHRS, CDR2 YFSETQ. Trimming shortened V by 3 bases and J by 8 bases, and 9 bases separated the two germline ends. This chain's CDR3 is CASSSEGKQYF. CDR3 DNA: TGCGCCAGCAGCTCAGAAGGGAAGCAGTACTTC.

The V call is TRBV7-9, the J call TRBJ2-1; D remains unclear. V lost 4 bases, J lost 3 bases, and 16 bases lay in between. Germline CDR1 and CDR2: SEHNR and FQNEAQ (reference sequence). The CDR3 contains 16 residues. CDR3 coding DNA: TGTGCCAGCAGCTCTGGGGAATTGGGCTTCTACAATGAGCAGTTCTTC. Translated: CASSSGELGFYNEQFF.

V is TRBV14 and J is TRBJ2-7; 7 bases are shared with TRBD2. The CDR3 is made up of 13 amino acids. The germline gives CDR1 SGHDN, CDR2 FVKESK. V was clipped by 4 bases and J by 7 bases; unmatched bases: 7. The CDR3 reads CASSLQPGREQYF. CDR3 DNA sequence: TGTGCCAGCAGCCTCCAGCCCGGGAGGGAGCAGTACTTC.

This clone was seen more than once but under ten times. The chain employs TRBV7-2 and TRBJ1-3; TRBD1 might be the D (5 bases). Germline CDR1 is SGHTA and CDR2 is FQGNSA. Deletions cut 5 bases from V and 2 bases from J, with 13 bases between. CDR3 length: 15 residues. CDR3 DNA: TGTGCCAGCAGCCTCGGGGGAGGAACTGGAAACACCATATATTTT. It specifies CASSLGGGTGNTIYF. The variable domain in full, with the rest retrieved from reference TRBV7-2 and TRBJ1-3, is GAGVSQSPSNKVTEKGKDVELRCDPISGHTALYWYRQSLGQGLEFLIYFQGNSAPDKSGLPSDRFSAERTGGSVSTLTIQRTQQEDSAVYLCASSLGGGTGNTIYFGEGSWLTVV.

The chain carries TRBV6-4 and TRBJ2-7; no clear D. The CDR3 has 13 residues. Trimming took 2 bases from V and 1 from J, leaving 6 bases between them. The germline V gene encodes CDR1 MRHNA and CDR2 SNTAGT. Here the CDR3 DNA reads TGTGCCAGCAGTGACGGCCGGTCCTACGAGCAGTACTTC. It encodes CASSDGRSYEQYF.

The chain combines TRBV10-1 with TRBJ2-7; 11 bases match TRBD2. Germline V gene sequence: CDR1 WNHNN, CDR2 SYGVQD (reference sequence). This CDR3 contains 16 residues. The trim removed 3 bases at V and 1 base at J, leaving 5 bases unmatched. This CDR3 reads CASSDSIAGGSYEQYF. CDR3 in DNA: TGCGCCAGCAGTGACTCTATAGCGGGAGGGTCCTACGAGCAGTACTTC.

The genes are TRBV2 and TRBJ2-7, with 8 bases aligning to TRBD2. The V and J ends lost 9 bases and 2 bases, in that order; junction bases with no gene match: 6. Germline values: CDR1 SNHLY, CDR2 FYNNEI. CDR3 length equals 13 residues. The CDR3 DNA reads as TGTGCCAGAGGAGATAGCGGGGCCTACGAGCAGTACTTC. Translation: CARGDSGAYEQYF.

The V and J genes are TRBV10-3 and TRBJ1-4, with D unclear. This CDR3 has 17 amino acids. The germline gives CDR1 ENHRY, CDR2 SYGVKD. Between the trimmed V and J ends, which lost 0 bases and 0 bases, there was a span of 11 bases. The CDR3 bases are TGTGCCATCAGTGAGTCGACGAGCTGGGCAACTAATGAAAAACTGTTTTTT. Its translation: CAISESTSWATNEKLFF.

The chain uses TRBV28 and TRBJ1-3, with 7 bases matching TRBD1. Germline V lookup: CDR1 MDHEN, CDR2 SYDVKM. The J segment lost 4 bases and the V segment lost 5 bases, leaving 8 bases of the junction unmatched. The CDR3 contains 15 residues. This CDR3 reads CASSPYDREGNTIYF. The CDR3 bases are TGTGCCAGCAGTCCCTACGACAGGGAGGGAAACACCATATATTTT.

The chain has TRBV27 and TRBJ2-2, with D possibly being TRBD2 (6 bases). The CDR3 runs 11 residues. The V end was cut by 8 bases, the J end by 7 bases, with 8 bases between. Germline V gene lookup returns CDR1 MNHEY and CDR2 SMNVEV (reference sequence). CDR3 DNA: TGTGCCAGCCGGGGGAGCGGGGAGCTGTTTTTT. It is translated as CASRGSGELFF.

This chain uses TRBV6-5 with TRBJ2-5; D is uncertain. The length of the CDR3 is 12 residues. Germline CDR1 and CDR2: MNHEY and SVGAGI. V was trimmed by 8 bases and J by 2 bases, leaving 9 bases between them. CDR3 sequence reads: CASGQSQETQYF. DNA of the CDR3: TGTGCCAGCGGGCAATCTCAAGAGACCCAGTACTTC.

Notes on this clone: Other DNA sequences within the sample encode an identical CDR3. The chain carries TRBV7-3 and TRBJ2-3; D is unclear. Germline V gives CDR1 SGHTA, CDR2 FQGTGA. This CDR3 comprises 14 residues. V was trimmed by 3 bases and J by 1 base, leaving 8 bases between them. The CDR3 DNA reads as TGTGCCAGCAGCTTTGGCGGAGGCACAGATACGCAGTATTTT. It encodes CASSFGGGTDTQYF.

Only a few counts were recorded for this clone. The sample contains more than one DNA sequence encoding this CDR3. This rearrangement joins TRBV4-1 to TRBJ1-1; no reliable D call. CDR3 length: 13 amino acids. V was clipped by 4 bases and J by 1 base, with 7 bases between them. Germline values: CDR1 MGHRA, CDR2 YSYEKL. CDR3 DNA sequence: TGCGCCAGCAGCCCTACGGGGAACACTGAAGCTTTCTTT. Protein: CASSPTGNTEAFF.

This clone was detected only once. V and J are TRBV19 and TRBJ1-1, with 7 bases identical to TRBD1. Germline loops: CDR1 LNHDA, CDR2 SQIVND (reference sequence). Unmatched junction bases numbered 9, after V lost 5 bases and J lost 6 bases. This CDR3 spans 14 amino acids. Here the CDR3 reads CASSPPGGVAEAFF. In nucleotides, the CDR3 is TGTGCCAGTAGTCCCCCAGGGGGGGTGGCTGAAGCTTTCTTT. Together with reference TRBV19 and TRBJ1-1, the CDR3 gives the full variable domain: DGGITQSPKYLFRKEGQNVTLSCEQNLNHDAMYWYRQDPGQGLRLIYYSQIVNDFQKGDIAEGYSVSREKKESFPLTVTSAQKNPTAFYLCASSPPGGVAEAFFGQGTRLTVV.